This T cell receptor beta chain was recovered during a study of blood T cell repertoires in COVID-19 (dated by TCRdb to 2020 to 2021). Study-level background: The collaborator samples originated in the United States, Italy and Spain and spanned the acute and convalescent phases of COVID-19. The samples were drawn from the first 160 participants of the ongoing ImmuneRACE study and from more than 1,000 subjects provided by 6 global collaborators. Subjects who had been exposed to COVID-19, were actively infected with it, or had recovered from it provided the deeply sampled blood TCRbeta repertoires that made up the dataset. The material from the prospective study consisted of cDNA or gDNA derived from T cells, B-cell-depleted T cells, or PBMCs. HLA class I and class II types, where available, came from metadata supplied by the sample provider rather than from assay-based typing. A de-identified subject ID, COVID-19 status, age in years and sex were almost always included in the sample metadata. A freely available public database, intended as a resource for researchers studying the immune response to SARS-CoV-2, is where the repertoires were released. Overall study outcomes, separate from this receptor: The quantity of clinical and demographic metadata differed by source and by participant and was supplied without curation.

TCRbeta CDR3 regions were amplified from genomic DNA by means of the immunoSEQ Assay, a bias-controlled multiplex PCR. In the paper's pipeline: Within the assay, amplification of reference gene primers was used to estimate how many nucleated cells each sample contained. To quantify the absolute abundance of each unique TCRbeta CDR3 rearrangement, sequence reads were collapsed and filtered. Productive Simpson clonality was computed per sample as the square root of Simpson's diversity index over productive rearrangements. In TCRdb, the immuneACCESS table is reduced to in-frame sequences with V and J assigned. These tables do not hold every clone; where another copy was compared, an unresolved V gene accounts for under half, and the others remain unexplained. V and J calls and clone size are those listed in that table; D and trimming were worked out from the DNA. This sample is represented by about 260,000 clones; about 82% of them were singletons. Around 1.9% of the sample goes to the ten largest clones.

As for this clone: Its cognate antigen has yet to be identified. Base qualities were left out, and no much larger clone turns up one base away.

Participants in the prospective study were aged roughly 18 to 89 years, lived in 20 to 25 United States geographic areas, and enrolled through a virtual design. In the prospective study, cohorts were assigned on the basis of participant-reported clinical history obtained from a screening survey and a study questionnaire. For ImmuneRACE Cohort 3, a participant was defined as recovered based on two consecutive negative NP/OP PCR tests, clearance by a healthcare professional, or resolution of symptoms. Mobile phlebotomists in the prospective study collected whole blood, serum and a nasopharyngeal or oropharyngeal swab from every participant. Over a roughly two-month period, participants in the prospective study had the option of providing additional blood draws and questionnaires. Prospective study blood samples were shipped either frozen or at room temperature before DNA extraction. The germline ends are 8 bases apart after V is trimmed by 2 bases and J by 7 bases. The CDR3 covers 12 residues, taking in both the cysteine and the phenylalanine. Only the CDR3 portion is preserved as DNA: 36 bases, with reading frame beginning at the first base.

Sequencing was performed on PBMCs or T cells enriched from blood (not recorded which). This receptor chain uses TRBV12-3 or TRBV12-4 and TRBJ1-2; the D gene assignment is ambiguous. The clonotype comes from a woman between 50 and 59 years old who had recovered from COVID-19. The base sequence is TGTGCCAGCAGTTTATGGAGGGTTGGCTACACCTTC. It specifies CASSLWRVGYTF.